These 6 T cell receptor beta chains were sequenced from one sample in a study of cytomegalovirus exposure and HLA in healthy donors. TCRdb keeps only in-frame clones here, not all; method: immunoSEQ multiplex PCR. This table has about 110,000 clones, roughly 86% appearing once. Sample: PBMCs. The receptors derive from a woman aged 18-29 years in good health and CMV-seronegative.

The CDR3 DNA reads TGCAGCGTTTCGATAACAGGGGGCTGGGGATACGAGCAGTACTTC. Protein product: CSVSITGGWGYEQYF. The chain is built from TRBV29-1 and TRBJ2-7; 9 bases align to TRBD1. V gave up 5 bases and J gave up 4 bases; unmatched junction bases: 12. The length of the CDR3 is 15 residues. Germline assignment: CDR1 SQVTM and CDR2 ANQGSEA.

This chain uses TRBV25-1 with TRBJ2-1; TRBD2 matches at 8 bases. The V gene's germline CDR1 is MGHDK and CDR2 SYGVNS. Trimming cost V 8 bases and J 7 bases; bases outside gene matches: 7. The CDR3 is 13 residues long. CDR3: CASGTSRWNEQFF. The CDR3, as DNA: TGTGCCAGCGGGACTAGTCGGTGGAATGAGCAGTTCTTC.

V is TRBV7-2 and J is TRBJ1-3; D gene uncertain. Between the trimmed V and J ends, which lost 3 bases and 0 bases, there was a span of 9 bases. The CDR3 runs to 15 residues. Germline CDR1 and CDR2: SGHTA and FQGNSA. The CDR3 nucleotides read TGTGCCAGCAGCTTGAGGTCACTCTCTGGAAACACCATATATTTT. Amino acids: CASSLRSLSGNTIYF.

This chain connects TRBV5-1 to TRBJ2-5; the match to TRBD2 covers 8 bases. With V trimmed by 0 bases and J by 3 bases, 1 base remained unmatched. The CDR3 extends over 14 amino acids. Germline assignment: CDR1 SGHRS and CDR2 YFSETQ. The DNA of the CDR3 is TGCGCCAGCAGCTTGGTCGGGGGGGAAGAGACCCAGTACTTC. Translation: CASSLVGGEETQYF.

The chain joins TRBV7-9 to TRBJ2-3, with TRBD2 matching over 10 bases. Germline assignment: CDR1 SEHNR and CDR2 FQNEAQ (reference sequence). This CDR3 is 15 amino acids long. Trimming cost V 3 bases and J 3 bases; bases outside gene matches: 3. The CDR3 coding sequence is TGTGCCAGCAGCTTGATAGCGGGGGGAACAGATACGCAGTATTTT. This encodes CASSLIAGGTDTQYF. The whole variable domain, filled in from reference TRBV7-9 and TRBJ2-3, reads DTGVSQNPRHKITKRGQNVTFRCDPISEHNRLYWYRQTLGQGPEFLTYFQNEAQLEKSRLLSDRFSAERPKGSFSTLEIQRTEQGDSAMYLCASSLIAGGTDTQYFGPGTRLTVL.

The chain joins TRBV9 to TRBJ2-1; 11 bases align to TRBD2. The V gene end was trimmed by 1 base and the J gene end by 2 bases; junction bases not matched to a gene: 2. The CDR3 runs to 16 residues. Germline loops: CDR1 SGDLS, CDR2 YYNGEE. CDR3 loop: CASSVLAGGPYNEQFF. For the CDR3, the DNA is TGTGCCAGCAGCGTATTAGCGGGAGGGCCCTACAATGAGCAGTTCTTC.